This passage covers 25 T cell receptor beta chains from one sample sequenced in a study of shared clonotypes between healthy human individuals. Naive CD8 cells lacked CD45RO, underwent positive selection for CCR7 and left out terminally differentiated effector memory CD45RA+ cells. Measured with immunoSEQ multiplex PCR; TCRdb has only the in-frame clones, and not every one. The table lists under 2,000,000 clones, approximately 94% of them singletons, with roughly 1.2% in the top ten. The material sequenced was naive CD8+ T cells sorted from blood. These TCRs come from a man aged 18 to 29 in good health.

The chain uses TRBV16 and TRBJ1-2; no definite D call. Germline-derived CDR1 and CDR2 are KGHSY and FQNENV. The CDR3 runs 14 residues. Trimming removed 1 base at V and 3 bases at J, with 9 bases between. The CDR3: CASSQFADYYGYTF. The CDR3 DNA reads TGTGCCAGCAGCCAATTCGCAGATTACTATGGCTACACCTTC.

The chain uses TRBV9 and TRBJ2-7; D may be TRBD2 (6 bases). This CDR3 has 16 amino acids. Germline V gives CDR1 SGDLS, CDR2 YYNGEE. The V and J ends lost 4 bases and 0 bases respectively, with 17 bases between them. The CDR3 is CASSPSGTPSSYEQYF. CDR3 DNA: TGTGCCAGCAGCCCCTCCGGGACTCCCAGCTCCTACGAGCAGTACTTC.

The genes are TRBV21-1 and TRBJ2-3; the table's D call of TRBD2 was not tested on the DNA. TRBV21-1 is labeled a pseudogene. The CDR3 has 17 amino acids. DNA for the CDR3: TGTGCCAGCAGCAAAGGCGCTAGCGGGAGTAGGGCAGATACGCAGTATTTT. This gives the protein CASSKGASGSRADTQYF.

On this clone itself: At the DNA level, this CDR3 is encoded by other sequences in the same sample as well. This chain connects TRBV5-1 to TRBJ2-7; 9 nucleotides line up with TRBD1. The CDR3 loop spans 15 amino acids. V shed 3 bases, J shed 3 bases, and the junction held 7 bases outside the gene matches. Per the germline V gene, CDR1 is SGHRS and CDR2 is YFSETQ. CDR3 sequence: CASSSPGQGFYEQYF. The DNA for the CDR3 is TGCGCCAGCAGCTCTCCGGGACAGGGTTTCTACGAGCAGTACTTC.

The chain recombines TRBV28 with TRBJ1-3; no clear D gene. Germline-derived CDR1 and CDR2 are MDHEN and SYDVKM. CDR3 length: 16 residues. Trimming took off 3 bases at V and 0 bases at J, with 12 bases between the two ends. CDR3 sequence (DNA): TGTGCCAGCAGTTTTCGGCAGCGTAGCTCTGGAAACACCATATATTTT. This encodes CASSFRQRSSGNTIYF.

This clone came up a few times. The chain is built from TRBV6-1 and TRBJ1-3; D gene ambiguous. Germline V lookup: CDR1 MNHNS, CDR2 SASEGT. V shed 2 bases and J shed 2 bases, with 13 bases lying between them. This CDR3 spans 16 amino acids. The CDR3 DNA follows: TGTGCCAGCAGTGAAATCGGCCTCTCGGCTGGAAACACCATATATTTT. Amino acids: CASSEIGLSAGNTIYF.

This clone was picked up one time. The chain employs TRBV5-1 and TRBJ2-7; D remains ambiguous. V was shortened by 1 base and J by 7 bases, with 6 bases between the two germline ends. This CDR3 region has 11 residues. Germline lookup yields CDR1 SGHRS and CDR2 YFSETQ. The CDR3 bases are TGCGCCAGCAGCTTGAACCGGGAGCAGTACTTC. It yields the protein CASSLNREQYF.

This sequence joins TRBV2 and TRBJ2-7; no definite D call. V was pared by 0 bases and J by 2 bases, with 17 bases between. CDR3 size: 17 residues. Germline CDR1 reads SNHLY; CDR2 reads FYNNEI. CDR3 residues: CASSEASPETFPYEQYF. In DNA, the CDR3 is TGTGCCAGCAGTGAAGCGTCCCCGGAGACATTTCCCTACGAGCAGTACTTC.

This chain connects TRBV2 to TRBJ2-1; TRBD2 aligns across 8 bases. Germline V gene sequence: CDR1 SNHLY, CDR2 FYNNEI. CDR3 length: 16 residues. The V gene end was trimmed by 0 bases and the J gene end by 5 bases; junction bases not matched to a gene: 6. In DNA form, the CDR3 reads TGTGCCAGCAGTGAAGCGAGGCTAGCGGGCCACAATGAGCAGTTCTTC. Translation: CASSEARLAGHNEQFF.

The rearrangement joins TRBV9 to TRBJ2-6; 8 bases are shared with TRBD1. J gave up 2 bases and V 3 bases, and 7 bases lay outside the gene matches. Per germline, CDR1 SGDLS and CDR2 YYNGEE. This CDR3 is 17 amino acids long. The CDR3 nucleotides read TGTGCCAGCAGCGAGAATGAGACAGGGGCTGGGGCCAACGTCCTGACTTTC. Protein product: CASSENETGAGANVLTF.

The chain uses TRBV28 and TRBJ2-4, with D possibly matching TRBD2 (6 bases). This CDR3 is built from 14 residues. The germline V gene encodes CDR1 MDHEN and CDR2 SYDVKM. V was shortened by 5 bases and J by 8 bases, with 16 bases between the two germline ends. The CDR3 is CASSARGTSHIQYF. The DNA of the CDR3 is TGTGCCAGCAGTGCGCGGGGTACTAGTCACATTCAGTACTTC.

The chain carries TRBV7-2 and TRBJ1-4; unclear D gene. V lost 2 bases to trimming and J lost 0 bases, with 13 bases between them. The CDR3 totals 17 residues. The germline CDR1 and CDR2 sequences are SGHTA and FQGNSA. The CDR3 loop is CASSLHPFLATNEKLFF. The DNA for the CDR3 is TGTGCCAGCAGCTTACATCCGTTTTTGGCAACTAATGAAAAACTGTTTTTT.

The rearrangement joins TRBV2 to TRBJ1-5; no clear D gene. Germline V gene sequence: CDR1 SNHLY, CDR2 FYNNEI. The ends were cut back, 2 bases at V and 1 base at J, with 12 bases in the middle. This CDR3 has 16 residues. The CDR3 DNA reads as TGTGCCAGCAGTGAACTAAGGGTATTAAGCAATCAGCCCCAGCATTTT. Residues: CASSELRVLSNQPQHF. Together with reference TRBV2 and TRBJ1-5, the CDR3 gives the full variable domain: EPEVTQTPSHQVTQMGQEVILRCVPISNHLYFYWYRQILGQKVEFLVSFYNNEISEKSEIFDDQFSVERPDGSNFTLKIRSTKLEDSAMYFCASSELRVLSNQPQHFGDGTRLSIL.

This clone appeared once. The rearrangement joins TRBV15 to TRBJ1-1; possibly TRBD1 for D (5 bases). The germline V and J ends were trimmed by 0 bases and 3 bases, with 5 bases remaining between them. This CDR3 region has 13 residues. Looked up from germline, CDR1 is LNHNV and CDR2 is YYDKDF (reference sequence). In DNA, the CDR3 is TGTGCCACCAGCAGAGAAGGGGACACTGAAGCTTTCTTT. This codes for CATSREGDTEAFF.

This chain joins TRBV27 and TRBJ2-2; TRBD2 agrees at 10 bases. The V gene's germline CDR1 is MNHEY and CDR2 SMNVEV (reference sequence). CDR3 length: 17 amino acids. Trimming at V came to 6 bases and at J to 5 bases, leaving 12 bases not matched to a gene. CDR3 loop: CASRFGLAGVLTGELFF. For the CDR3, the DNA is TGTGCCAGCAGGTTTGGGCTAGCGGGAGTTTTAACCGGGGAGCTGTTTTTT.

This clone was detected once. V is TRBV11-2 and J is TRBJ2-1, with D possibly being TRBD1 (6 bases). The germline V gene encodes CDR1 SGHAT and CDR2 FQNNGV. V lost 5 bases, J lost 2 bases, and 13 bases lay in between. The CDR3 is 15 residues long. The CDR3 nucleotides read TGTGCCAGCAGCACCTTGGACAGTCCCTACAATGAGCAGTTCTTC. Residues: CASSTLDSPYNEQFF.

V is TRBV29-1 and J is TRBJ1-4; no firm D call. V lost 6 bases to trimming and J lost 8 bases, with 16 bases between them. Germline values: CDR1 SQVTM, CDR2 ANQGSEA. The CDR3 spans 13 residues. CDR3: CSVRPSQEEKLFF. The CDR3 DNA follows: TGCAGCGTGCGACCCTCGCAGGAAGAAAAACTGTTTTTT.

The V gene is TRBV7-8, the J gene TRBJ2-7, with D perhaps matching TRBD1 or TRBD2 (5 bases each). This CDR3 has 12 amino acids. The V and J ends lost 5 bases and 6 bases respectively, with 11 bases between them. Germline CDR1 reads SGHVS; CDR2 reads FQNEAQ. The CDR3 nucleotides are TGTGCCAGCAGCGCCGGGGCTGTCGAGCAGTACTTC. This translates into CASSAGAVEQYF.

The table lists this clone with a few counts. Other nucleotide sequences from this sample produce the same CDR3. The chain has TRBV27 and TRBJ2-2; D may be TRBD2 (5 bases). The germline gives CDR1 MNHEY, CDR2 SMNVEV (reference sequence). CDR3 length: 12 residues. V lost 3 bases and J 7 bases, leaving 6 bases between the germline ends. CDR3 coding DNA: TGTGCCAGCAGTTTCCGGGGCGGGGAGCTGTTTTTT. Encoded protein: CASSFRGGELFF.

The gene calls are TRBV5-1 and TRBJ1-5, with D tentatively TRBD1 (6 bases). The CDR3 loop spans 15 amino acids. CDR1 is SGHRS and CDR2 is YFSETQ in the germline V gene. V dropped 4 bases and J dropped 6 bases, with 17 bases sitting between them. The CDR3 spells CASSLEGGFPQPQHF. In nucleotides, the CDR3 is TGCGCCAGCAGCCTGGAAGGGGGTTTTCCTCAGCCCCAGCATTTT. The variable domain in full, with the rest retrieved from reference TRBV5-1 and TRBJ1-5, is KAGVTQTPRYLIKTRGQQVTLSCSPISGHRSVSWYQQTPGQGLQFLFEYFSETQRNKGNFPGRFSGRQFSNSRSEMNVSTLELGDSALYLCASSLEGGFPQPQHFGDGTRLSIL.

DNA of the CDR3: TGTGCCAGCAGTGAAGAGCGGGCGAGGACTGAAGCTTTCTTT. As protein: CASSEERARTEAFF. The V and J genes are TRBV6-1 and TRBJ1-1, with D uncertain. The CDR3 is 14 residues long. Trimming took off 1 base at V and 5 bases at J, with 11 bases between the two ends. CDR1 is MNHNS, CDR2 SASEGT, per germline.

The V and J genes are TRBV4-1 and TRBJ2-7; no firm D call. Germline CDR1 MGHRA, CDR2 YSYEKL. Trimming took 0 bases from V and 3 from J, leaving 9 bases between them. This CDR3 has 14 amino acids. The CDR3 nucleotides read TGCGCCAGCAGCCAAGAACCCCAGATCTACGAGCAGTACTTC. Translated: CASSQEPQIYEQYF.

The V call is TRBV5-6, the J call TRBJ2-3; D remains ambiguous. CDR1 is SGHDT, CDR2 YYEEEE, per germline. V dropped 5 bases and J dropped 0 bases, with 16 bases sitting between them. This CDR3 spans 16 amino acids. The CDR3, as DNA: TGTGCCAGCAGTCCCAGCCCGGGCTTTAGCACAGATACGCAGTATTTT. Residues: CASSPSPGFSTDTQYF.

This chain connects TRBV27 to TRBJ2-7; 11 bases map to TRBD1. Germline loops: CDR1 MNHEY, CDR2 SMNVEV (reference sequence). CDR3 length equals 17 residues. The ends lost 0 bases at V and 2 bases at J; junction bases unmatched: 6. The CDR3 sequence: CASSLSTGDRGTYEQYF. DNA of the CDR3: TGTGCCAGCAGTTTATCGACGGGGGACAGGGGGACCTACGAGCAGTACTTC.

The V and J genes are TRBV6-6 and TRBJ2-1; a possible D gene is TRBD2 (5 bases). V was shortened by 0 bases and J by 4 bases, with 13 bases between the two germline ends. Germline values: CDR1 MNHNY, CDR2 SVGAGI (reference sequence). CDR3 length: 16 residues. For the CDR3, the DNA is TGTGCCAGCAGTTACTCGTTTACGGGGTTATACAATGAGCAGTTCTTC. Amino acids: CASSYSFTGLYNEQFF.